Each of the 7 T cell receptor beta chains below was sequenced from the same sample in a study of technical replicates of blood from a few donors. Data came from immunoSEQ multiplex PCR; TCRdb stores just in-frame clones and leaves some out. The profile shows 80,000 to 85,000 clones, roughly 90% of them singletons. The sequencing input was T cells isolated from PBMCs. The receptors shown here come from a human donor in good health.

For the CDR3, the DNA is TGTGCCAGCCAGACAGTTGGCGGCTACACCTTC. Protein sequence: CASQTVGGYTF. The V gene is TRBV28, the J gene TRBJ1-2; possible D gene TRBD1, 5 bases. Germline CDR1 and CDR2: MDHEN and SYDVKM. V was cut by 8 bases and J by 8 bases, with 12 bases left in between. The CDR3 has 11 amino acids.

This chain joins TRBV15 and TRBJ2-4; 10 nucleotides align to TRBD1. J gave up 0 bases and V 5 bases, and 10 bases lay outside the gene matches. Germline V gives CDR1 LNHNV, CDR2 YYDKDF (reference sequence). The CDR3 sequence is 18 residues long. CDR3 protein: CATSGSGQGDLAKNIQYF. The CDR3 DNA follows: TGTGCCACCAGCGGCAGCGGACAGGGGGACCTAGCCAAAAACATTCAGTACTTC. Complete variable domain (other parts from reference TRBV15 and TRBJ2-4): DAMVIQNPRYQVTQFGKPVTLSCSQTLNHNVMYWYQQKSSQAPKLLFHYYDKDFNNEADTPDNFQSRRPNTSFCFLDIRSPGLGDTAMYLCATSGSGQGDLAKNIQYFGAGTRLSVL.

This clone was seen only once. CDR3: CASSLWGGTEAFF. As DNA, the CDR3 is TGTGCCAGCAGTTTATGGGGGGGGACTGAAGCTTTCTTT. The chain carries TRBV28 and TRBJ1-1, with a weak D call TRBD1 (5 bases). The V and J ends lost 0 bases and 5 bases respectively, with 7 bases between them. Germline CDR1 and CDR2: MDHEN and SYDVKM. This CDR3 contains 13 residues.

This rearrangement joins TRBV9 to TRBJ1-1; TRBD1 might be the D (6 bases). Trimming cost V 3 bases and J 0 bases, with 15 bases left between them. The germline CDR1 and CDR2 sequences are SGDLS and YYNGEE. CDR3 length equals 16 residues. This CDR3 reads CASSANPTGLNTEAFF. DNA of the CDR3: TGTGCCAGCAGCGCCAACCCGACAGGTTTGAACACTGAAGCTTTCTTT.

The chain carries TRBV27 and TRBJ2-7; D is unresolved. The CDR3 contains 13 residues. V lost 2 bases and J lost 0, with 5 bases in between. Germline V gene lookup returns CDR1 MNHEY and CDR2 SMNVEV (reference sequence). This chain's CDR3 is CASSLSTSYEQYF. The CDR3 DNA is TGTGCCAGCAGTTTAAGCACCTCCTACGAGCAGTACTTC.

The CDR3 sequence is CASSLALAGGTADTQYF. Written as DNA, the CDR3 is TGTGCCAGCAGCCTCGCTTTAGCGGGGGGAACCGCGGATACGCAGTATTTT. The chain employs TRBV9 and TRBJ2-3; TRBD2 matches 10 bases. The germline CDR1 and CDR2 sequences are SGDLS and YYNGEE. The length of the CDR3 is 17 residues. V dropped 4 bases and J dropped 6; count of bases not matched to a gene: 14.

The chain uses TRBV11-3 and TRBJ2-7, with 8 positions matching TRBD1. The J segment lost 2 bases and the V segment lost 5 bases, leaving 8 bases of the junction unmatched. Germline CDR1 and CDR2: SGHNT and YENEEA. The CDR3 runs 15 residues. The CDR3 DNA reads TGTGCCAGCAGCCCCGGACAGGGTCAACCCTACGAGCAGTACTTC. Protein: CASSPGQGQPYEQYF.